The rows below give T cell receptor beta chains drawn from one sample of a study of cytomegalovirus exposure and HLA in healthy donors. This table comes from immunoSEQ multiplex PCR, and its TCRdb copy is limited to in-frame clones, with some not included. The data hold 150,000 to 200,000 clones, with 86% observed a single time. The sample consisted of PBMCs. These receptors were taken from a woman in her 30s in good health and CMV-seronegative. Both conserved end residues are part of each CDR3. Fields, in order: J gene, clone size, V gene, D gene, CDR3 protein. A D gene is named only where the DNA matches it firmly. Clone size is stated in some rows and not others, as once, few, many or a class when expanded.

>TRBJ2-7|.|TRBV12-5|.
CASGNIDRGGYEQYF
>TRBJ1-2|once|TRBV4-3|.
CASSQDSRGAYGYTF
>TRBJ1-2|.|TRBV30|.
CAWTRTNYGYTF
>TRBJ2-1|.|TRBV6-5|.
CASSLEGPSYNEQFF
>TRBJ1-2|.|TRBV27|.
CASSLTRGLRDGYTF
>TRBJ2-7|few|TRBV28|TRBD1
CASSWTGGSYEQYF
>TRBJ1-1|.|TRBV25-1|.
CASEESEAFF
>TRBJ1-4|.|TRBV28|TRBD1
CASRTWPGTGGGGETNEKLFF
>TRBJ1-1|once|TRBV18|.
CASSPTRGEAFF
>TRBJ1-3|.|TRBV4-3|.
CASSQDDTALSGNTIYF
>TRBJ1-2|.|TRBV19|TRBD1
CASSIVEGAFGYTF
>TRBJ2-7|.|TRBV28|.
CASWGRAGSYEQYF
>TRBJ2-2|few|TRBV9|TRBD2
CASSPTSGRNTGELFF
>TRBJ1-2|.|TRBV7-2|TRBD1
CASSLVRTGRGYTF
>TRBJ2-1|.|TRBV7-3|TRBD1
CASSLPGGHEQFF
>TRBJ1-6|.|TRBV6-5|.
CASSLSGDLALHF
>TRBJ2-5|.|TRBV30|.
CAWSVVVPRRGQETQYF
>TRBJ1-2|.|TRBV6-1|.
CASRIDRNYGYTF
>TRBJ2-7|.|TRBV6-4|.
CASSFAEGDYEQYF
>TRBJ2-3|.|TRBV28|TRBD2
CASSSLAGARDTQYF
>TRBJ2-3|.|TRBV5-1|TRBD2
CASTLEVAGYTDTQYF
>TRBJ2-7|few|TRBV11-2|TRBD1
CASSEGTGSYEQYF
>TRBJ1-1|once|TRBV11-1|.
CASSLVAAMNTEAFF
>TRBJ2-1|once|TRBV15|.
CATSRDFPNEQFF
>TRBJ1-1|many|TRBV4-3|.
CASSQTGNTEAFF
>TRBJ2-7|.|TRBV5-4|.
CASSLEGEQYF
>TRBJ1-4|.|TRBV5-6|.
CASSQNHYREWDTNEKLFF
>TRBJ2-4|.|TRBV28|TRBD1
CASRPYGQGNIQYF
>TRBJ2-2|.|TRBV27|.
CASGLLGGGELFF
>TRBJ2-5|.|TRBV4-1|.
CASSQVLLRGQRTQETQYF
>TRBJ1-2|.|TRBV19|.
CASCAPALTVTYGYTF
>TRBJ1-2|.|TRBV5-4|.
CASSPTTNNYGYTF
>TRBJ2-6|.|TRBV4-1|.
CASSPQGQATGANVLTF
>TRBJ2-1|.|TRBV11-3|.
CASSLGGQTYNEQFF
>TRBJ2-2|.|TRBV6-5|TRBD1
CASSNSGQAYTGELFF
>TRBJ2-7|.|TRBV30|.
CAWSERYEQYF
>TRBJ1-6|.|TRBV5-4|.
CASSLGGGNSPLHF
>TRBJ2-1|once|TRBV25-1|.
CASSDSSRGIIDNEQFF
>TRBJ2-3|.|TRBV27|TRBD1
CASSPPGQGLADTQYF
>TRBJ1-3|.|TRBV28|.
CASSPMGGNTIYF
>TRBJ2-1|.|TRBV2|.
CASTRIVSEQFF
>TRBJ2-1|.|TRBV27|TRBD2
CASSLWLAGYNEQFF
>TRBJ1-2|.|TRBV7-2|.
CASSLAGSGYYGYTF
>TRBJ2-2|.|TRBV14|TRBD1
CASSPWDTGGETGELFF
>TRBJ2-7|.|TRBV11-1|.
CASSLADSREQYF
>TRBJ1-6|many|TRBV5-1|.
CASSAETQNSPLHF
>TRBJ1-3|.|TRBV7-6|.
CASSLAARGLSGNTIYF
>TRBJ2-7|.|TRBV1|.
CTSSQDGLGAGSYEQYF
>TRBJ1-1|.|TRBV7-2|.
CASSSPDLNTEAFF